The 5 T cell receptor beta chains listed next were all sequenced from one sample in a study of blood T cell repertoires in COVID-19. The assay was immunoSEQ multiplex PCR, and TCRdb's table has in-frame clones only and misses some. The sample has about 140,000 clones, more than 70% seen once; the top ten hold 4.5% to 6%. Material: peripheral blood. The receptors here all came from a woman between 45 and 60 years old with acute or convalescent COVID-19.

This rearrangement joins TRBV7-9 to TRBJ1-4; D is undetermined. Per germline, CDR1 SEHNR and CDR2 FQNEAQ (reference sequence). Trimming took 5 bases from V and 11 from J, leaving 12 bases between them. This CDR3 region has 12 residues. This CDR3 is CASSRNPGKLFF. Here the CDR3 DNA reads TGTGCCAGCAGCCGGAACCCCGGGAAACTGTTTTTT.

This chain links TRBV7-6 with TRBJ1-5; 9 bases align to TRBD1. The germline V gene encodes CDR1 SGHVS and CDR2 FNYEAQ. V lost 5 bases, J lost 7 bases, and 15 bases stayed unmatched. This CDR3 spans 17 amino acids. In DNA form, the CDR3 reads TGTGCCAGCAGCGCCGGTTTACAGGGGGCCCTTGGACAGCCCCAGCATTTT. Protein: CASSAGLQGALGQPQHF. Supplemented by reference TRBV7-6 and TRBJ1-5, the full variable domain reads GAGVSQSPRYKVTKRGQDVALRCDPISGHVSLYWYRQALGQGPEFLTYFNYEAQQDKSGLPNDRFSAERPEGSISTLTIQRTEQRDSAMYRCASSAGLQGALGQPQHFGDGTRLSIL.

This clone was detected a few times. V is TRBV2 and J is TRBJ1-3; a possible D gene is TRBD1 (5 bases). Looked up from germline, CDR1 is SNHLY and CDR2 is FYNNEI. The CDR3 runs to 16 residues. V dropped 6 bases and J dropped 0 bases, with 15 bases sitting between them. CDR3 sequence: CASRGGVFSSGNTIYF. CDR3 bases: TGTGCCAGCAGGGGGGGAGTTTTTAGCTCTGGAAACACCATATATTTT. Drawing the rest from reference TRBV2 and TRBJ1-3, the complete variable domain is EPEVTQTPSHQVTQMGQEVILRCVPISNHLYFYWYRQILGQKVEFLVSFYNNEISEKSEIFDDQFSVERPDGSNFTLKIRSTKLEDSAMYFCASRGGVFSSGNTIYFGEGSWLTVV.

The rearrangement joins TRBV7-2 to TRBJ2-2, with TRBD1 identical over 7 bases. This CDR3 contains 12 residues. Germline CDR1 is SGHTA and CDR2 is FQGNSA. V was pared by 4 bases and J by 8 bases, with 1 base of the junction left unmatched. CDR3: CASSWGQGELFF. CDR3 DNA: TGTGCCAGCAGCTGGGGACAGGGGGAGCTGTTTTTT. Together with reference TRBV7-2 and TRBJ2-2, the CDR3 gives the full variable domain: GAGVSQSPSNKVTEKGKDVELRCDPISGHTALYWYRQSLGQGLEFLIYFQGNSAPDKSGLPSDRFSAERTGGSVSTLTIQRTQQEDSAVYLCASSWGQGELFFGEGSRLTVL.

The chain employs TRBV5-6 and TRBJ1-5; TRBD1 agrees at 7 bases. The junction had 3 bases not matched to a gene; V was cut back by 3 bases and J by 3 bases. Germline V gene sequence: CDR1 SGHDT, CDR2 YYEEEE. This CDR3 spans 14 amino acids. CDR3 DNA: TGTGCCAGCAGCTCCGGGACAGTCAATCAGCCCCAGCATTTT. This gives the protein CASSSGTVNQPQHF.